The 8 T cell receptor beta chains in this list originate from one sample, sequenced in a study of shared clonotypes between healthy human individuals. TCRdb keeps only in-frame clones here, not all; method: immunoSEQ multiplex PCR. Of 1 million to 1.2 million clones in the sample, approximately 80% were seen once. The sequenced sample was memory CD4+ T cells from PBMCs. The subset denotes: CD45RA-negative fraction. The receptors were sampled from a man between 18 and 35 years old in good health. Some clones in this sample may be carry-over from other donors' samples.

V gene TRBV7-3 combines with J gene TRBJ2-2; 13 bases map to TRBD2. CDR1 and CDR2 (germline): SGHTA, FQGTGA. Trimming took 1 base from V and 1 from J; bases not matched to a gene: 6. The CDR3 extends over 19 amino acids. As DNA, the CDR3 is TGTGCCAGCAGCTTAATGGGACTAGCGGGAATGGGGAACACCGGGGAGCTGTTTTTT. Translating gives CASSLMGLAGMGNTGELFF.

The DNA for the CDR3 is TGTGCCAGCAGCTTCGGGCTAGCGGGCTACAATGAGCAGTTCTTC. This sequence encodes CASSFGLAGYNEQFF. J is TRBJ2-1 and V is TRBV7-2, with 8 bases that match TRBD2. The V gene's germline CDR1 is SGHTA and CDR2 FQGNSA. The CDR3 spans 15 residues. After removal of 3 bases from V and 3 bases from J, the junction contained 4 bases not matched to a gene.

With regard to this clone: The junction shows a germline mismatch at one end, possibly a read error. The chain is built from TRBV7-2 and TRBJ2-3; 11 positions agree with TRBD1. There are 14 residues in the CDR3. CDR1 is SGHTA and CDR2 is FQGNSA in the germline V gene. DNA for the CDR3: TGTGCCAGCAGCCCCTATTCGCGGACAGGGGGCCGGGATTTT. Encoded protein: CASSPYSRTGGRDF.

This clone was seen only once. DNA of the CDR3: TGTGCCTGGAGTCGGTGGGAGAGGTGGTTGGGAGATACGCAGTATTTT. Translation gives CAWSRWERWLGDTQYF. The chain carries TRBV30 and TRBJ2-3, with a possible D match to TRBD2 (5 bases). CDR1 GTSNPN and CDR2 SVGIG come from the germline V gene (reference sequence). V dropped 2 bases and J dropped 5 bases, with 20 bases sitting between them. The CDR3 consists of 16 residues.

The chain uses TRBV29-1 and TRBJ2-1; D gene unclear. CDR3 length: 11 amino acids. Between the trimmed V and J ends, which lost 3 bases and 6 bases, there was a span of 6 bases. Germline V gives CDR1 SQVTM, CDR2 ANQGSEA. CDR3 sequence reads: CSVDEGNEQFF. DNA for the CDR3: TGCAGCGTTGATGAAGGCAATGAGCAGTTCTTC.

This clone was seen only once. The V and J genes are TRBV5-1 and TRBJ2-6; 7 bases align to TRBD1. The germline V gene encodes CDR1 SGHRS and CDR2 YFSETQ. CDR3 length equals 17 residues. With 4 bases clipped from V and 4 bases from J, the junction kept 11 bases outside the gene matches. The CDR3 DNA reads as TGCGCCAGCAGCCCCCCTACGACAGGGAACGGGGCCAACGTCCTGACTTTC. As protein: CASSPPTTGNGANVLTF.

The V gene is TRBV18, the J gene TRBJ2-1; TRBD2 aligns across 13 bases. The CDR3 contains 15 residues. Germline-derived CDR1 and CDR2 are KGHSH and LQKENI. V was pared by 8 bases and J by 9 bases, with 10 bases of the junction left unmatched. The CDR3 region has the DNA TGTGCCAGCCAAGCACTAGCGGGAGGGCCAGGTGAGCAGTTCTTC. Its translation: CASQALAGGPGEQFF.

V usage is TRBV6-1 and J usage is TRBJ2-1; D remains unclear. Trimming stripped 4 bases from V and 4 bases from J, with 14 bases between. Germline V CDR1 and CDR2: MNHNS, SASEGT. The CDR3 contains 15 residues. The CDR3 loop reads CASSVQGGVYNEQFF. CDR3 in DNA: TGTGCCAGCAGTGTTCAAGGTGGGGTATACAATGAGCAGTTCTTC.